This paragraph covers one TCR beta chain sequence. Its antigen is still unknown. Unique molecular identifiers were used in preparing the TCRbeta library. From the PCR reads, TCRdb called clonotypes with MiXCR, one entry per CDR3 protein. This sample has some 300,000 distinct CDR3 sequences, with 10% found just once. Trimming stripped 3 bases from V and 10 bases from J, with 20 bases between. CDR1 is LGHNA, CDR2 YNFKEQ, per germline. The CDR3 has 15 residues. The data originate from a study of T-cell reconstitution after alpha-beta-depleted transplantation in children. Findings and limits, study-wide: Where some patients showed high TCRbeta diversity at day 60, it came from recipient T cells and thymic progenitors that had survived.

This specimen was PBMCs, taken before TCRalphabeta/CD19-depleted stem cell transplant. The TCR comes from a boy less than two years old with acute myeloid leukemia, due to receive a stem cell transplant. V usage is TRBV4-2 and J usage is TRBJ2-3; D might be TRBD2 (6 bases). For the CDR3, the DNA is TGTGCCAGCAGCCAGGTCAGGGACTCCAGTTCTCCGCAGTATTTT. This gives the protein CASSQVRDSSSPQYF.